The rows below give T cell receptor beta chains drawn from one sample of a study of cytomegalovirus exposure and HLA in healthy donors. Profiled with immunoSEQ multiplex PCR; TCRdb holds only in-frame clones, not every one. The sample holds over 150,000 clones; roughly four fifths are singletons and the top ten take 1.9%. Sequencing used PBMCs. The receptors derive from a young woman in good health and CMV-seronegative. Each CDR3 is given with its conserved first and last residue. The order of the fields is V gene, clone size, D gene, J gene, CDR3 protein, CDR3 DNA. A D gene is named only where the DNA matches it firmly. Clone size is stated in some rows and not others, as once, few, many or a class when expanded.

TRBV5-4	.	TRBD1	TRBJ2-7	CASSQRDSAYEQYF	TGTGCCAGCAGCCAGAGGGACAGCGCCTACGAGCAGTACTTC
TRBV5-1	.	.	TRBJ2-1	CASSSLRSSYNEQFF	TGCGCCAGCAGCTCCTTGCGGAGCTCCTACAATGAGCAGTTCTTC
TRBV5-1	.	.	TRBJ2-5	CASSGTQHRDRPSSGGTQYF	TGCGCCAGCAGCGGAACCCAACACCGGGACAGGCCCTCATCGGGAGGGACCCAGTACTTC
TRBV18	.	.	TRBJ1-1	CASSPPTNMNTEAFF	TGTGCCAGCTCACCACCGACAAACATGAACACTGAAGCTTTCTTT
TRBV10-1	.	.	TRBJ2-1	CASSGGLYSSYNEQFF	TGCGCCAGCAGTGGGGGACTGTATAGCTCCTACAATGAGCAGTTCTTC
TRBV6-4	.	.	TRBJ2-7	CASSPETGGYEQYF	TGTGCCAGCAGCCCCGAGACAGGTGGCTACGAGCAGTACTTC
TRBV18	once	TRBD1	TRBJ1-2	CASSPPGQGDYGYTF	TGTGCCAGCTCACCACCGGGACAGGGCGACTATGGCTACACCTTC
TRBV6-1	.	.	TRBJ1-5	CASSTQGDQPQHF	TGTGCCAGCAGTACACAAGGAGATCAGCCCCAGCATTTT
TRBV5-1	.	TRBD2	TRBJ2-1	CASSFVTSGRINEQFF	TGCGCCAGCAGCTTCGTCACTAGCGGGAGAATAAATGAGCAGTTCTTC
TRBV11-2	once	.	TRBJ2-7	CASRILGYEQYF	TGTGCCAGCAGGATACTAGGGTACGAGCAGTACTTC
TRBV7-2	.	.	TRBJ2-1	CASSLRTGVNEQFF	TGTGCCAGCAGCTTAAGGACGGGGGTCAATGAGCAGTTCTTC
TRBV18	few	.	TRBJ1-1	CASSKGAADTEAFF	TGTGCCAGCTCCAAAGGCGCGGCGGACACTGAAGCTTTCTTT
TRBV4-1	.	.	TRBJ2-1	CASSQEVRRQGSWFF	TGCGCCAGCAGCCAAGAAGTGCGGCGTCAGGGGTCTTGGTTCTTC
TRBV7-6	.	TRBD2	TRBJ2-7	CASSQDRGSYEQYF	TGTGCCAGCAGCCAAGACCGCGGGAGTTACGAGCAGTACTTC
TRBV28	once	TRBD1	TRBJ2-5	CASRTGTQETQYF	TGTGCCAGCAGGACAGGGACCCAAGAGACCCAGTACTTC
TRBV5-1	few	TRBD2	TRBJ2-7	CASRLGLAGGRSYEQYF	TGCGCCAGCAGATTGGGACTAGCGGGGGGACGCTCCTACGAGCAGTACTTC
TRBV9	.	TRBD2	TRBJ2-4	CASSVDIAGDSIQYF	TGTGCCAGCAGCGTAGACATAGCGGGAGATAGCATTCAGTACTTC
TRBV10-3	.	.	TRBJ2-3	CATWTEKVPDTQYF	TGTGCCACCTGGACAGAGAAGGTCCCAGATACGCAGTATTTT
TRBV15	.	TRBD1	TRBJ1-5	CATSRFPGQGNNQPQHF	TGTGCCACCAGCAGATTCCCGGGACAGGGGAACAATCAGCCCCAGCATTTT
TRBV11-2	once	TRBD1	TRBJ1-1	CASSPRAGGTEAFF	TGTGCCAGCAGCCCTCGGGCAGGGGGAACTGAAGCTTTCTTT
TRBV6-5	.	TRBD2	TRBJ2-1	CASSYWSSGSDEQFF	TGTGCCAGCAGTTACTGGTCTAGCGGGAGCGATGAGCAGTTCTTC
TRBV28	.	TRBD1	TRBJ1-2	CASTGTEIYGYTF	TGTGCCAGCACAGGGACAGAAATCTATGGCTACACCTTC
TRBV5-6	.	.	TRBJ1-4	CASSTTGMGEKLFF	TGTGCCAGCAGCACTACAGGGATGGGAGAAAAACTGTTTTTT
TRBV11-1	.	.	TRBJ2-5	CASSLHWGSGGSQETQYF	TGTGCCAGCAGCTTACATTGGGGGTCAGGAGGGTCCCAAGAGACCCAGTACTTC
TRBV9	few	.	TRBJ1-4	CASSRSQGRNEKLFF	TGTGCCAGCAGCCGTAGTCAGGGTCGTAATGAAAAACTGTTTTTT
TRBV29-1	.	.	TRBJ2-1	CSVEQSSVADNEQFF	TGCAGCGTTGAACAATCTAGCGTAGCTGACAATGAGCAGTTCTTC
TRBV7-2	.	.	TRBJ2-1	CASSLGPAVRPYYNEQFF	TGTGCCAGCAGCTTAGGTCCAGCGGTTAGACCCTACTACAATGAGCAGTTCTTC
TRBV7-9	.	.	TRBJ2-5	CASSLGNWEREETQYF	TGTGCCAGCAGCTTAGGGAACTGGGAGCGAGAAGAGACCCAGTACTTC
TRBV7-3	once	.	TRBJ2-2	CASSFGGNTGELFF	TGTGCCAGCAGCTTCGGCGGGAACACCGGGGAGCTGTTTTTT
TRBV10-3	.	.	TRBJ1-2	CAITPHDFPRGRDYGYTF	TGTGCCATCACCCCCCACGACTTCCCCAGGGGAAGGGACTATGGCTACACCTTC
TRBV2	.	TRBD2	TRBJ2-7	CASSRGTSGSTYEQYF	TGTGCCAGCAGCCGAGGAACTAGCGGATCTACCTACGAGCAGTACTTC
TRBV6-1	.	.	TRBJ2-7	CASSEGLGKYYEQYF	TGTGCCAGCAGTGAAGGATTAGGCAAGTACTACGAGCAGTACTTC
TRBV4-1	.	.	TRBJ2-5	CASSQRLQETQYF	TGCGCCAGCAGCCAACGACTACAAGAGACCCAGTACTTC
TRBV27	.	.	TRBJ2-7	CASSLSADREQYF	TGTGCCAGCAGTTTATCGGCAGATCGCGAGCAGTACTTC
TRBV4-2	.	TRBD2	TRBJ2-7	CASSQGTSGYEQYF	TGTGCCAGCAGCCAAGGGACTAGCGGATACGAGCAGTACTTC
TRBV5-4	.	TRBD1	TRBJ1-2	CASSLRTGRYGYTF	TGTGCCAGCAGCTTGAGGACAGGGCGATATGGCTACACCTTC
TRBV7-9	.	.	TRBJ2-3	CASSLGVADTQYF	TGTGCCAGCAGCTTAGGAGTGGCAGATACGCAGTATTTT
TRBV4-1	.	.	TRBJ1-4	CASSQDLIWGGRATNEKLFF	TGCGCCAGCAGCCAAGATCTAATCTGGGGGGGTAGGGCAACTAATGAAAAACTGTTTTTT
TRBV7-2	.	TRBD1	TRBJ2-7	CASSYRTGGVSYEQYF	TGTGCCAGCAGCTACCGGACAGGGGGCGTAAGCTACGAGCAGTACTTC
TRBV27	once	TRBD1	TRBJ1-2	CASRPQTGVVQGYTF	TGTGCCAGCAGACCCCAGACAGGGGTAGTTCAAGGCTACACCTTC
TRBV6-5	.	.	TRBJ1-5	CASSYHRNQPQHF	TGTGCCAGCAGTTACCATCGCAATCAGCCCCAGCATTTT
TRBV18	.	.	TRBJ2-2	CASSLTGGPNTGELFF	TGTGCCAGCTCACTGACAGGCGGTCCGAACACCGGGGAGCTGTTTTTT
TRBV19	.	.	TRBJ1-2	CASSTLPGDNYYGYTF	TGTGCCAGTAGTACCTTACCTGGGGACAACTACTATGGCTACACCTTC
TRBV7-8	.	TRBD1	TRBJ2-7	CASSLGDSRREQYF	TGTGCCAGCAGCTTAGGGGACAGCCGCCGCGAGCAGTACTTC
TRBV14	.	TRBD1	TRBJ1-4	CASSPGRTGTEKLFF	TGTGCCAGCAGCCCGGGAAGGACAGGGACTGAAAAACTGTTTTTT
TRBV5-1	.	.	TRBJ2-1	CASKPPGSYNEQFF	TGCGCCAGCAAACCCCCAGGGTCCTACAATGAGCAGTTCTTC
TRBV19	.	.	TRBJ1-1	CASSMQGGTEAFF	TGTGCCAGTAGTATGCAGGGTGGGACTGAAGCTTTCTTT
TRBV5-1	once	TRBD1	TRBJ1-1	CASSSGTGVSNTEAFF	TGCGCCAGCAGTTCCGGGACAGGGGTTTCGAACACTGAAGCTTTCTTT
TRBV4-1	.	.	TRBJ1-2	CASSQDLNYGYTF	TGCGCCAGCAGCCAAGACCTTAACTATGGCTACACCTTC
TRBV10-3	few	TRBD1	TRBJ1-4	CASRPTGGGGNEKLFF	TGTGCCAGCAGACCAACAGGGGGCGGTGGTAATGAAAAACTGTTTTTT